These 17 T cell receptor beta chains came from one sample sequenced in a study of cytomegalovirus exposure and HLA in healthy donors. PCR used 60 Vbeta primers and 13 Jbeta primers. Clones were sequenced by immunoSEQ multiplex PCR, and TCRdb holds only the in-frame ones, with some missing. The sample consists of 130,000 to 150,000 clones, approximately 71% of them appearing once. What was sequenced was PBMCs. The receptors derive from a woman aged 50 to 65 in good health and CMV-seronegative.

The chain couples TRBV7-2 to TRBJ2-7, with TRBD1 as a possible D gene (5 bases). The CDR3 has 14 residues. CDR1 SGHTA and CDR2 FQGNSA come from the germline V gene. Trimming pared 2 bases from V and 4 bases from J, leaving 12 bases between. The CDR3 loop reads CASSLQGAGYEQYF. The DNA of the CDR3 is TGTGCCAGCAGCTTACAGGGCGCAGGGTACGAGCAGTACTTC.

This clone was found a few times. The gene calls are TRBV27 and TRBJ2-5, with 7 bases identical to TRBD2. CDR3 length: 16 amino acids. The ends lost 6 bases at V and 1 base at J; junction bases unmatched: 11. CDR1 and CDR2 from the germline V gene are MNHEY and SMNVEV (reference sequence). The CDR3 here is CASSPGWGGVQETQYF. Written as DNA, the CDR3 is TGTGCCAGCAGCCCTGGGTGGGGGGGGGTCCAAGAGACCCAGTACTTC.

This rearrangement joins TRBV6-5 to TRBJ2-5, with 9 positions matching TRBD2. The germline V gene has CDR1 MNHEY and CDR2 SVGAGI. Losses at the gene ends were 0 bases for V and 5 bases for J; bases not matched to a gene: 7. The CDR3 consists of 16 residues. The CDR3 bases are TGTGCCAGCAGTTACTCTCCGCGGGGGGGCAGGGAGACCCAGTACTTC. Protein: CASSYSPRGGRETQYF.

This clone was counted a single time. The CDR3, as DNA: TGTGCCAGCAGCGATAGGGTAGCGGGGGAGGGGACAGATACGCAGTATTTT. Translation gives CASSDRVAGEGTDTQYF. The rearrangement links TRBV7-2 to TRBJ2-3; 9 bases align to TRBD2. Germline CDR1 reads SGHTA; CDR2 reads FQGNSA. After removal of 5 bases from V and 3 bases from J, the junction contained 12 bases not matched to a gene. CDR3 length: 17 amino acids.

The chain combines TRBV19 with TRBJ2-2, with TRBD2 as a possible D gene (5 bases). Deletions cut 6 bases from V and 4 bases from J, with 15 bases between. From germline, CDR1 is LNHDA and CDR2 SQIVND (reference sequence). This CDR3 spans 15 amino acids. CDR3 sequence reads: CASSQAPRATGELFF. CDR3 in DNA: TGTGCCAGTAGCCAGGCGCCGCGGGCCACCGGGGAGCTGTTTTTT.

This clone has a handful of counts. The chain employs TRBV7-9 and TRBJ2-7, with TRBD1 matching 11 bases. The ends lost 4 bases at V and 5 bases at J; junction bases unmatched: 4. The germline V gene encodes CDR1 SEHNR and CDR2 FQNEAQ (reference sequence). The CDR3 loop spans 14 amino acids. The CDR3 sequence is CASSWTGGMDEQYF. The DNA for the CDR3 is TGTGCCAGCAGCTGGACAGGGGGCATGGACGAGCAGTACTTC.

This sequence joins TRBV7-2 and TRBJ2-5, with D perhaps TRBD2 (6 bases). The CDR3 sequence is 14 residues long. The ends were cut back, 3 bases at V and 5 bases at J, with 13 bases in the middle. The V gene's germline CDR1 is SGHTA and CDR2 FQGNSA. The CDR3 nucleotides are TGTGCCAGCAGCTTCTCGGGGGTCCGGGAGACCCAGTACTTC. Protein sequence: CASSFSGVRETQYF.

The chain employs TRBV7-2 and TRBJ1-2, with D uncertain. Trimming took off 5 bases at V and 6 bases at J, with 19 bases between the two ends. This CDR3 comprises 15 residues. Germline CDR1 and CDR2: SGHTA and FQGNSA. This CDR3 reads CASSQVGATGHGYTF. DNA of the CDR3: TGTGCCAGCAGCCAAGTCGGAGCGACTGGCCATGGCTACACCTTC.

The CDR3 protein is CASSLSAGSEQYF. In DNA form, the CDR3 reads TGTGCCAGCAGCTTAAGTGCGGGCTCCGAGCAGTACTTC. V and J are TRBV7-9 and TRBJ2-7; D may be TRBD2 (5 bases). This CDR3 region has 13 residues. V gave up 2 bases and J gave up 6 bases, with 11 bases separating them. Germline CDR1 reads SEHNR; CDR2 reads FQNEAQ (reference sequence).

The V and J genes are TRBV9 and TRBJ2-1, with TRBD1 matching over 8 bases. This CDR3 comprises 15 residues. Germline values: CDR1 SGDLS, CDR2 YYNGEE. The J segment lost 8 bases and the V segment lost 5 bases, leaving 12 bases of the junction unmatched. The CDR3 nucleotides read TGTGCCAGCAGTGCTGGGGGGACAGGCATCCATGAGCAGTTCTTC. Protein product: CASSAGGTGIHEQFF.

This chain joins TRBV28 and TRBJ2-7, with TRBD1 as a possible D gene (5 bases). This CDR3 is built from 14 residues. The V and J ends lost 6 bases and 4 bases respectively, with 16 bases between them. Germline V lookup: CDR1 MDHEN, CDR2 SYDVKM. CDR3 region: CASSPGGRVYEQYF. In nucleotides, the CDR3 is TGTGCCAGCAGCCCCGGTGGCAGGGTTTACGAGCAGTACTTC.

The rearrangement links TRBV7-9 to TRBJ2-2; 8 positions agree with TRBD1. The CDR3 length is 18 residues. Per germline, CDR1 SEHNR and CDR2 FQNEAQ (reference sequence). V dropped 5 bases and J dropped 0; count of bases not matched to a gene: 11. The CDR3 sequence is CASSPRQGRTANTGELFF. The CDR3 bases are TGTGCCAGCAGCCCCCGACAGGGGAGGACTGCGAACACCGGGGAGCTGTTTTTT.

The chain combines TRBV30 with TRBJ1-2; 7 bases are shared with TRBD1. J lost 3 bases, V lost 3 bases, and 4 bases had no gene match. The CDR3 is made up of 13 amino acids. Germline V gene sequence: CDR1 GTSNPN, CDR2 SVGIG (reference sequence). CDR3 coding DNA: TGTGCCTGGAGCGCGGGACAGCACTATGGCTACACCTTC. Encoded protein: CAWSAGQHYGYTF.

This clone was seen a handful of times. The chain has TRBV6-1 and TRBJ2-7; D is perhaps TRBD2 (5 bases). Trimming removed 2 bases at V and 7 bases at J, with 6 bases between. CDR1 and CDR2 from the germline V gene are MNHNS and SASEGT. The CDR3 is 11 amino acids. The CDR3 is CASSEWREQYF. CDR3 in DNA: TGTGCCAGCAGTGAATGGAGGGAGCAGTACTTC.

This clone came up once. V is TRBV7-9 and J is TRBJ2-3; a weak D match, TRBD2 (6 bases). This CDR3 is built from 15 residues. From germline, CDR1 is SEHNR and CDR2 FQNEAQ (reference sequence). V shed 1 base and J shed 0 bases, with 8 bases lying between them. In nucleotides, the CDR3 is TGTGCCAGCAGCTTAGGGGGACTGAGCACAGATACGCAGTATTTT. Encoded protein: CASSLGGLSTDTQYF.

V and J are TRBV6-1 and TRBJ2-3; tentative D call: TRBD1 (6 bases). Germline V gives CDR1 MNHNS, CDR2 SASEGT. The V end was cut by 7 bases, the J end by 1 base, with 9 bases between. CDR3 length: 13 amino acids. This CDR3 reads CASTRQGTDTQYF. The CDR3, as DNA: TGTGCCAGCACTCGACAGGGCACAGATACGCAGTATTTT.

The V gene is TRBV30, the J gene TRBJ1-2, with D tentatively TRBD1 (5 bases). V lost 6 bases and J 6 bases, leaving 17 bases between the germline ends. The CDR3 spans 13 residues. CDR1 and CDR2 (germline): GTSNPN, SVGIG (reference sequence). CDR3 sequence (DNA): TGTGCCTGCCTCAGGGTCGTCGGAAATGGCTACACCTTC. The encoded protein is CACLRVVGNGYTF.